These 23 T cell receptor beta chains came from one sample sequenced in a study of control samples from healthy donors and cancer patients. Sequencing was performed with immunoSEQ multiplex PCR; in TCRdb, only in-frame clones are kept and a portion is missing. The sample records approximately 170,000 clones, roughly 91% being singletons. The specimen sequenced was blood. The receptors were gathered from a woman in her twenties or thirties in good health.

The chain employs TRBV9 and TRBJ2-5; a possible D gene is TRBD1 (6 bases). The V gene lost 3 bases and the J gene lost 1 base, with 7 bases spanning the gap. This CDR3 has 13 residues. From germline, CDR1 is SGDLS and CDR2 YYNGEE. The CDR3 loop is CASSGDIQETQYF. The DNA of the CDR3 is TGTGCCAGCAGCGGGGACATCCAAGAGACCCAGTACTTC.

V gene TRBV6-1 combines with J gene TRBJ2-1; D may be TRBD2 (5 bases). Germline loops: CDR1 MNHNS, CDR2 SASEGT. V was cut by 2 bases and J by 0 bases, with 11 bases left in between. This CDR3 contains 16 residues. CDR3 nucleotide sequence: TGTGCCAGCAGTGAACGGGGTGTGAGCTCCTACAATGAGCAGTTCTTC. Amino acids: CASSERGVSSYNEQFF.

This sequence joins TRBV28 and TRBJ1-3; D is ambiguous. The ends were cut back, 3 bases at V and 4 bases at J, with 4 bases in the middle. CDR3 length: 12 amino acids. CDR1 and CDR2 (germline): MDHEN, SYDVKM. The DNA of the CDR3 is TGTGCCAGCAGTTTGTTAGGAAACACCATATATTTT. Translating gives CASSLLGNTIYF. Full variable domain (rest looked up from reference TRBV28 and TRBJ1-3): DVKVTQSSRYLVKRTGEKVFLECVQDMDHENMFWYRQDPGLGLRLIYFSYDVKMKEKGDIPEGYSVSREKKERFSLILESASTNQTSMYLCASSLLGNTIYFGEGSWLTVV.

Details on this clone: This specimen includes other DNA sequences encoding the same CDR3. The chain joins TRBV7-9 to TRBJ1-1, with D unresolved. The CDR3 has 14 amino acids. The germline gives CDR1 SEHNR, CDR2 FQNEAQ (reference sequence). V was shortened by 3 bases and J by 1 base, with 9 bases between the two germline ends. DNA for the CDR3: TGTGCCAGCAGCTTGGGAGGGAGGAACACTGAAGCTTTCTTT. Its translation is CASSLGGRNTEAFF.

Turning to this clone: Within the sample, other DNA sequences also encode this same CDR3. The chain links TRBV18 to TRBJ1-2; TRBD1 matches at 9 bases. CDR1 KGHSH and CDR2 LQKENI come from the germline V gene. The CDR3 spans 12 residues. Trimming removed 6 bases from V and 8 bases from J; junction bases left unmatched: 4. The CDR3 bases are TGTGCCAGCTCTCCGGACAGGGGAGGCTACACCTTC. It codes for CASSPDRGGYTF.

As concerns this clone: At one end the junction does not follow the germline gene, possibly because of a read error. CDR3 DNA: TGCGCCAGCAGTTTGGGGACAGGGCTGGGGGAGACCCAGTACTTC. Translating gives CASSLGTGLGETQYF. The chain joins TRBV5-1 to TRBJ2-5; 9 bases match TRBD1. This CDR3 has 15 residues. In germline, CDR1 is SGHRS, CDR2 YFSETQ.

This clone was observed at least ten times. The gene calls are TRBV19 and TRBJ1-2; D gene uncertain. Per the germline V gene, CDR1 is LNHDA and CDR2 is SQIVND (reference sequence). Trimming left V 5 bases short and J 2 bases short, with 6 bases between. This CDR3 is 12 amino acids long. The CDR3 protein is CASSYGNYGYTF. CDR3 bases: TGTGCCAGTAGTTACGGGAACTATGGCTACACCTTC.

This clone was picked up one time. This chain connects TRBV6-1 to TRBJ1-1, with TRBD1 as a possible D gene (6 bases). Trimming shortened V by 2 bases and J by 7 bases, and 11 bases separated the two germline ends. Germline loops: CDR1 MNHNS, CDR2 SASEGT. There are 13 residues in the CDR3. The CDR3 loop is CASSEYRDIEAFF. DNA for the CDR3: TGTGCCAGCAGTGAATACCGGGACATTGAAGCTTTCTTT.

This clone was observed a handful of times. The J gene is TRBJ2-1, the V gene TRBV2, with TRBD2 identical over 10 bases. CDR1 is SNHLY and CDR2 is FYNNEI in the germline V gene. J was trimmed by 9 bases and V by 6 bases; bases with no gene match: 2. The CDR3 loop spans 12 amino acids. CDR3 in amino acids: CASRLAGGEQFF. In nucleotides, the CDR3 is TGTGCCAGCAGATTAGCGGGAGGTGAGCAGTTCTTC.

The rearrangement links TRBV6-5 to TRBJ1-1, with D perhaps TRBD1 (5 bases). The CDR3 loop spans 15 amino acids. V was trimmed by 4 bases and J by 0 bases, leaving 12 bases between them. The germline gives CDR1 MNHEY, CDR2 SVGAGI. CDR3 protein: CASSFGDSVNTEAFF. CDR3 DNA sequence: TGTGCCAGCAGTTTCGGAGACAGTGTGAACACTGAAGCTTTCTTT.

V and J are TRBV4-3 and TRBJ2-1; D is possibly TRBD2 (7 bases). Trimming cost V 4 bases and J 10 bases, with 14 bases left between them. CDR3 length: 13 residues. The germline V gene encodes CDR1 LGHNA and CDR2 YSLEER. In DNA, the CDR3 is TGCGCCAGCAGCCGAAACAGGGAGGGGGAGCAGTTCTTC. Translating it yields CASSRNREGEQFF.

The chain employs TRBV7-3 and TRBJ2-5, with TRBD2 as a possible D gene (5 bases). There are 13 residues in the CDR3. The V end was cut by 2 bases, the J end by 5 bases, with 9 bases between. CDR1 and CDR2 from the germline V gene are SGHTA and FQGTGA. CDR3 nucleotides: TGTGCCAGCAGCTTATTTCCGGGGGAGACCCAGTACTTC. This translates into CASSLFPGETQYF.

CDR3 nucleotides: TGTGCCAGCAGCGGACCGGGACTAGCCTACGAGCAGTACTTC. It encodes CASSGPGLAYEQYF. The chain recombines TRBV9 with TRBJ2-7; the match to TRBD2 covers 8 bases. Germline CDR1 SGDLS, CDR2 YYNGEE. V dropped 3 bases and J dropped 2; count of bases not matched to a gene: 4. This CDR3 has 14 amino acids. The full variable domain, with the rest looked up from reference TRBV9 and TRBJ2-7, is DSGVTQTPKHLITATGQRVTLRCSPRSGDLSVYWYQQSLDQGLQFLIQYYNGEERAKGNILERFSAQQFPDLHSELNLSSLELGDSALYFCASSGPGLAYEQYFGPGTRLTVT.

The rearrangement joins TRBV6-5 to TRBJ2-7; D remains ambiguous. Germline V gene data show CDR1 as MNHEY and CDR2 as SVGAGI. CDR3 length: 13 residues. Trimming pared 6 bases from V and 3 bases from J, leaving 12 bases between. CDR3: CASRKQHLYEQYF. CDR3 DNA: TGTGCCAGCAGAAAACAGCATCTCTACGAGCAGTACTTC.

The V and J genes are TRBV29-1 and TRBJ1-2; 7 nucleotides line up with TRBD1. From germline, CDR1 is SQVTM and CDR2 ANQGSEA. J gave up 8 bases and V 0 bases, and 9 bases lay outside the gene matches. The CDR3 is made up of 14 amino acids. The CDR3 nucleotides are TGCAGCGTTGAAGATCGTGACAGGGTGGGAGGCTACACCTTC. It yields the protein CSVEDRDRVGGYTF.

The J gene is TRBJ2-1, the V gene TRBV2; D tentatively reads TRBD1 or TRBD2 (5 bases each). With 6 bases removed from V and 6 bases from J, the gap between germline ends came to 9 bases. From germline, CDR1 is SNHLY and CDR2 FYNNEI. The CDR3 has 12 residues. CDR3 DNA: TGTGCCAGCAGAGGGGACGGCAATGAGCAGTTCTTC. Amino acid sequence: CASRGDGNEQFF. The variable domain in full, with the rest retrieved from reference TRBV2 and TRBJ2-1, is EPEVTQTPSHQVTQMGQEVILRCVPISNHLYFYWYRQILGQKVEFLVSFYNNEISEKSEIFDDQFSVERPDGSNFTLKIRSTKLEDSAMYFCASRGDGNEQFFGPGTRLTVL.

In its sample, this clone was seen once. The CDR3 coding sequence is TGTGCCAGCAGCTTAGTGCCGGGACTAGTCTACGAGCAGTACTTC. It yields the protein CASSLVPGLVYEQYF. The genes are TRBV7-8 and TRBJ2-7, with 8 bases fitting TRBD2. With V trimmed by 1 base and J by 3 bases, 5 bases remained unmatched. Germline CDR1 SGHVS, CDR2 FQNEAQ. The CDR3 totals 15 residues.

This clone was detected once. The rearrangement joins TRBV19 to TRBJ1-2; D unresolved. The CDR3 runs 13 residues. Germline V gene data show CDR1 as LNHDA and CDR2 as SQIVND (reference sequence). V was pared by 1 base and J by 2 bases, with 5 bases between. As DNA, the CDR3 is TGTGCCAGTAGTATAGTGGCGAACTATGGCTACACCTTC. As protein: CASSIVANYGYTF.

This sequence joins TRBV4-3 and TRBJ2-3, with a tentative D call TRBD2 (5 bases). CDR1 and CDR2 (germline): LGHNA, YSLEER. V lost 1 base to trimming and J lost 0 bases, with 11 bases between them. This CDR3 is built from 16 residues. DNA for the CDR3: TGCGCCAGCAGCCAAGTTTTGCTAGCTAGCACAGATACGCAGTATTTT. This gives the protein CASSQVLLASTDTQYF.

The gene calls are TRBV7-9 and TRBJ2-7; 7 bases fit TRBD1. Trimming took 5 bases from V and 0 from J; bases not matched to a gene: 4. Germline V lookup: CDR1 SEHNR, CDR2 FQNEAQ (reference sequence). CDR3 length: 14 residues. This chain's CDR3 is CASSTRDSSYEQYF. CDR3 DNA sequence: TGTGCCAGCAGCACCCGGGACAGCTCCTACGAGCAGTACTTC.

The rearrangement uses TRBV11-3 and TRBJ2-1; 14 positions agree with TRBD2. The CDR3 spans 14 residues. CDR1 and CDR2 (germline): SGHNT, YENEEA. Trimming took 1 base from V and 13 from J; bases not matched to a gene: 3. CDR3 protein: CASSLGLAGGAQFF. The CDR3 nucleotides are TGTGCCAGCAGCTTAGGACTAGCGGGAGGGGCCCAGTTCTTC.

This clone has a single count. V and J are TRBV6-5 and TRBJ1-1; D possibly corresponds to TRBD1 (6 bases). The CDR3 extends over 14 amino acids. V was trimmed by 6 bases and J by 0 bases, leaving 11 bases between them. Looked up from germline, CDR1 is MNHEY and CDR2 is SVGAGI. Written as DNA, the CDR3 is TGTGCCAGCAGGGCCACAGGGTTGAACACTGAAGCTTTCTTT. As protein: CASRATGLNTEAFF.

The chain employs TRBV6-2 or TRBV6-3 and TRBJ2-7; TRBD2 matches 11 bases. V gave up 4 bases and J gave up 2 bases; unmatched junction bases: 4. The length of the CDR3 is 15 residues. Germline values: CDR1 MNHEY, CDR2 SVGEGT. The CDR3: CASSLASGRTYEQYF. CDR3 sequence (DNA): TGTGCCAGCAGTTTAGCTAGCGGGAGGACCTACGAGCAGTACTTC.